This T cell receptor (beta chain) was obtained from a study of blood T cell repertoires in COVID-19 (dated by TCRdb to 2019 to 2021). About the full investigation: The collaborator samples originated in the United States, Italy and Spain and spanned the acute and convalescent phases of COVID-19. The material from the prospective study consisted of cDNA or gDNA derived from T cells, B-cell-depleted T cells, or PBMCs. Subjects who had been exposed to COVID-19, were actively infected with it, or had recovered from it provided the deeply sampled blood TCRbeta repertoires that made up the dataset. The repertoires were released in a freely available public database meant as a resource for research on the immune response to SARS-CoV-2. The samples were drawn from the first 160 participants of the ongoing ImmuneRACE study and from 1,254 subjects provided by 6 global collaborators. Sample metadata almost always included a de-identified subject ID, COVID-19 status, age in years and sex. Where available, HLA class I and class II types were taken from metadata supplied by the sample provider and were not determined by assay-based typing. Results the study describes overall, beyond this receptor: The amount of clinical and demographic metadata varied by source and participant and was provided uncurated.

TCRbeta CDR3 regions were amplified from genomic DNA using the immunoSEQ Assay, a bias-controlled multiplex PCR. The original pipeline was this. The number of nucleated cells in each sample was estimated by amplification of reference gene primers within the assay. To quantify the absolute abundance of each unique TCRbeta CDR3 rearrangement, sequence reads were collapsed and filtered. For each sample, productive Simpson clonality was calculated as the square root of Simpson's diversity index over productive rearrangements. In its TCRdb copy, this immuneACCESS table keeps in-frame sequences only and misses some clones. Where compared with another copy, unresolved V genes explain less than half of these, and the others have no known cause. That table supplies the V and J calls and clone size; D and trimming were determined from the DNA. Here the sample has 70,000 or so clones; under 95% occur a single time. Of the sample, over 1.2% falls within the top ten clones.

Turning to this clone: The specificity of this receptor is unknown. The record has no base qualities; no much larger clone is one base away.

Each collaborating institution followed its own protocols to collect whole blood in K2EDTA tubes. For TCRbeta analysis, collaborators shipped samples as frozen whole blood, isolated PBMCs, or DNA extracted from either of those sample types. This TCR was sampled from a man aged 45-65 years with acute or convalescent COVID-19. Sequences were obtained from peripheral blood.

The nucleotides read TGTGCCAGCAGACCTCAGACGGGGAACACTGAAGCTTTCTTT. It specifies CASRPQTGNTEAFF. The rearranged segments are TRBV3-1 (or the pseudogene TRBV3-2) and TRBJ1-1, with the D segment identity uncertain. The CDR1 and CDR2 encoded by the germline V gene (reference sequence) are LGHDT and YNNKEL. The CDR3 runs 14 residues from the cysteine to the phenylalanine. The retained sequence is limited to the CDR3, 42 bases, with the frame set at the first base. V is reduced by 6 bases and J by 1 base, leaving a spacing of 12 bases between them.